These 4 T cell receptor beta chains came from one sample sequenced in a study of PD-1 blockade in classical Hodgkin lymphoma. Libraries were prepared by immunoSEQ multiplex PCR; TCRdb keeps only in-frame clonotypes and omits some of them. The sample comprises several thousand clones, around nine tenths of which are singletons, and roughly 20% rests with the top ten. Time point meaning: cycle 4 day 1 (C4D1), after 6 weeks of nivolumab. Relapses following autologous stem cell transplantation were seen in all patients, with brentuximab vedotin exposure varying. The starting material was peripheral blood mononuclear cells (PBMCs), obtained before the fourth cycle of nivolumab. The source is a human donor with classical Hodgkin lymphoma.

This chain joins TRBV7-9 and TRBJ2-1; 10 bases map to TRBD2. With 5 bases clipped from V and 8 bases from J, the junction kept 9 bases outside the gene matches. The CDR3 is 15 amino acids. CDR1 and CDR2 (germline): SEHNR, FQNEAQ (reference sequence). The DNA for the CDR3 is TGTGCCAGCAGCCCAGGACTAGCGGACGGGGATGAGCAGTTCTTC. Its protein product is CASSPGLADGDEQFF.

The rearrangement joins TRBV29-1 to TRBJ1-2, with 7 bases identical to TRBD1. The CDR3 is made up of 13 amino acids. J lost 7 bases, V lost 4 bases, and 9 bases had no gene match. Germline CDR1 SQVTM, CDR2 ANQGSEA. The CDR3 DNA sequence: TGCAGCGTTGGTAAAGGGGGACAGCTTGGCTACACCTTC. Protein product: CSVGKGGQLGYTF. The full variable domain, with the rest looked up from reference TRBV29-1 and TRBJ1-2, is SAVISQKPSRDICQRGTSLTIQCQVDSQVTMMFWYRQQPGQSLTLIATANQGSEATYESGFVIDKFPISRPNLTFSTLTVSNMSPEDSSIYLCSVGKGGQLGYTFGSGTRLTVV.

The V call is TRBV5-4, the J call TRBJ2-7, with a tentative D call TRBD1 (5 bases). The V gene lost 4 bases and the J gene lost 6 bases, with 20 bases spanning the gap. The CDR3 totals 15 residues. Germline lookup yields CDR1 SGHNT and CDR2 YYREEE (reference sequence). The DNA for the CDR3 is TGTGCCAGCAGCCAAAAGGAAATCGGACAAGTCGAGCAGTACTTC. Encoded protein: CASSQKEIGQVEQYF.

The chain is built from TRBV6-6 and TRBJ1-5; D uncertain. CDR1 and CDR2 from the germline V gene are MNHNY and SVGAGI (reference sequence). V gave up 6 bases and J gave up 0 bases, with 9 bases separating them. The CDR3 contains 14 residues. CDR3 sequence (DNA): TGTGCCAGCAGCCACCCGGGTAGCAATCAGCCCCAGCATTTT. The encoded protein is CASSHPGSNQPQHF.